This T cell receptor (beta chain) was profiled in a study of response to subunit inactivated influenza vaccine. This clonotype was recorded many times. What it binds is unknown. TCRdb independently ran MiXCR on the RT-PCR reads; one entry per CDR3 protein. The repertoire holds hundreds of thousands of distinct CDR3 sequences, 12% seen once, with around 9.6% in the top ten. Whole-study findings and limits: The study's authors posited that every seasonal influenza vaccination enlists few new T cells.

This TCR derives from a man aged 50-60 years who received an inactivated influenza vaccine. The sample was PBMCs from blood, taken on the day of vaccination.

The CDR3 sequence is CASRPQGRSGELFF. CDR3 DNA sequence: TGTGCCAGCAGACCCCAGGGGAGATCCGGGGAGCTGTTTTTT. The rearrangement links TRBV12-3 or TRBV12-4 to TRBJ2-2; perhaps TRBD1 as D (6 bases). Trimming pared 6 bases from V and 6 bases from J, leaving 14 bases between. The CDR3 has 14 residues.